Given below is one T cell receptor beta chain in context. Its antigen remains unidentified. Clones were sequenced by immunoSEQ multiplex PCR, and TCRdb holds only the in-frame ones, with some missing. Of 65,000 to 95,000 clones in the sample, more than 75% were seen once. The sample belongs to a study of OX40 agonist ivuxolimab in advanced cancers. Study information: The study enrolled dose-escalation patients with hepatocellular carcinoma, melanoma, renal cell or head and neck cancer. Eligibility admitted prior anti-PD-1, anti-PD-L1 or anti-CTLA-4 therapy; around 38% had some. In three patients, partial responses were observed, one with hepatocellular carcinoma and two with cutaneous melanoma.

V trimming: 7 bases; J trimming: 4 bases; junction bases outside the gene matches: 11. CDR1 is MNHEY, CDR2 SVGAGI, per germline. The CDR3 totals 15 residues. Whole-study results and caveats: The work left the antigen specificity of expanded peripheral T cells undetermined.

The V call is TRBV6-5, the J call TRBJ1-2; 8 bases map to TRBD1. The origin of this receptor is an adult with an advanced solid tumor such as melanoma, head and neck, liver or kidney cancer. The sequencing used CD4+ or CD8+ T cells sorted from blood, collected in a trial of the OX40 agonist ivuxolimab. The DNA of the CDR3 is TGTGCCAGCACCCCAACAGGGGGAGCGGGCTATGGCTACACCTTC. It translates to CASTPTGGAGYGYTF.